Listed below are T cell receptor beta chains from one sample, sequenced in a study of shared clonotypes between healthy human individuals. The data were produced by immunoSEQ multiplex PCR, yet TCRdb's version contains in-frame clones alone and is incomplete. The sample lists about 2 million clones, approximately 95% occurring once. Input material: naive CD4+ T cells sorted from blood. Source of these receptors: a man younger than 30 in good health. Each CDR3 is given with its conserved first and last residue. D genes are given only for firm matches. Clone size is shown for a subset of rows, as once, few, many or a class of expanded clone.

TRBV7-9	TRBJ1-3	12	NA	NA	CAGSYSGNTIYF	TGTGCCGGGAGCTACTCTGGAAACACCATATATTTT
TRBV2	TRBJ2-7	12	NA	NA	CASTPQGREQYF	TGTGCCAGCACCCCACAGGGACGGGAGCAGTACTTC
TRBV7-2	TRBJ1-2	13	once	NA	CASGDGRYFGYTF	TGTGCCAGCGGTGACGGTAGATATTTTGGCTACACCTTC
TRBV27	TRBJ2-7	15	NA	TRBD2	CASSLKYSGGYEQYF	TGTGCCAGCAGCCTCAAGTATAGCGGGGGGTACGAGCAGTACTTC
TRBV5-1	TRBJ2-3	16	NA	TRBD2	CASRQLAGASTDTQYF	TGCGCCAGCAGACAACTAGCGGGGGCCTCCACAGATACGCAGTATTTT
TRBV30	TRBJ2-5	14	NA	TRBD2	CAWSVTSGGETQYF	TGTGCCTGGAGTGTAACTAGCGGGGGAGAGACCCAGTACTTC
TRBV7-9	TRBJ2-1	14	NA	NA	CASSPNRVANEQFF	TGTGCCAGCAGCCCCAACAGGGTTGCCAATGAGCAGTTCTTC
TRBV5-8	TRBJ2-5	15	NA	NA	CASNSRKGRQETQYF	TGTGCCAGCAACAGTCGGAAAGGGAGACAAGAGACCCAGTACTTC
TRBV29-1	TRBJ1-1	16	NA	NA	CSVAVRGMAWGFEAFF	TGCAGCGTTGCCGTCCGCGGGATGGCGTGGGGATTTGAAGCTTTCTTT
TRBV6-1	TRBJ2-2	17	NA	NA	CASSEAPGRVNTGELFF	TGTGCCAGCAGTGAAGCGCCAGGCAGGGTCAACACCGGGGAGCTGTTTTTT
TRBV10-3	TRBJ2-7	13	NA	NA	CAITGQGTYEQYF	TGTGCCATCACTGGGCAGGGAACCTACGAGCAGTACTTC
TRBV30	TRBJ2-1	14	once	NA	CAWMYSLPYNEQFF	TGTGCCTGGATGTATAGCCTTCCTTACAATGAGCAGTTCTTC
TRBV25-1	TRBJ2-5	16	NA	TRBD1	CASSDQGQGLRETQYF	TGTGCCAGCAGTGACCAGGGACAGGGGTTGCGGGAGACCCAGTACTTC
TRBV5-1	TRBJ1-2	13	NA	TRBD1	CASSQGQGEGYTF	TGCGCCAGCAGCCAAGGACAGGGAGAAGGCTACACCTTC
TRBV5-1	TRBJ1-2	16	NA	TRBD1	CASSLEEGALDYGYIF	TGCGCCAGCAGCTTGGAAGAGGGGGCGCTGGACTATGGCTACATCTTC
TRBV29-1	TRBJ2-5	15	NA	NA	CSVEDPKEARETQYF	TGCAGCGTTGAAGACCCTAAAGAGGCGAGGGAGACCCAGTACTTC
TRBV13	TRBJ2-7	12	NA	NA	CASSFSSYEQYF	TGTGCCAGCAGCTTTAGCTCCTACGAGCAGTACTTC
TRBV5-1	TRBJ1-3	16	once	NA	CASSFGDARSGNTIYF	TGCGCCAGCAGCTTCGGTGACGCCCGCTCTGGAAACACCATATATTTT
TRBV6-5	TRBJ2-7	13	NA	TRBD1	CASSPYGQGFQYF	TGTGCCAGCAGCCCCTATGGACAGGGGTTTCAGTACTTC
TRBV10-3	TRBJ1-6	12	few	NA	CAIKDGNSPLHF	TGTGCCATCAAGGATGGGAATTCACCCCTCCACTTT
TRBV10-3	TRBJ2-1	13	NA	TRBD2	CAIGGGAMYEQFF	TGTGCCATCGGCGGGGGGGCTATGTATGAGCAGTTCTTC
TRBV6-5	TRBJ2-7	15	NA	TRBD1	CASSYRDRGAYEQYF	TGTGCCAGCAGTTATAGGGACAGGGGTGCCTACGAGCAGTACTTC
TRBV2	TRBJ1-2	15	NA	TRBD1	CASRRQGAGVYGYTF	TGTGCCAGCAGACGACAGGGGGCAGGAGTCTATGGCTACACCTTC
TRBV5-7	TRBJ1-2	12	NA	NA	CASSCRWGGYTF	TGTGCCAGCAGCTGCCGCTGGGGCGGCTACACCTTC
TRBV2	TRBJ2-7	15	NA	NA	CASSEASRGSHEQYF	TGTGCCAGCAGTGAAGCGTCCAGGGGATCACACGAGCAGTACTTC
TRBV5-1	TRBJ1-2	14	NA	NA	CASSRSGVPPGYTF	TGCGCCAGCAGCCGGTCTGGGGTCCCCCCTGGCTACACCTTC
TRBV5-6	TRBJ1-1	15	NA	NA	CASSPRWSGKTEAFF	TGTGCCAGCAGCCCCCGTTGGAGCGGGAAGACTGAAGCTTTCTTT